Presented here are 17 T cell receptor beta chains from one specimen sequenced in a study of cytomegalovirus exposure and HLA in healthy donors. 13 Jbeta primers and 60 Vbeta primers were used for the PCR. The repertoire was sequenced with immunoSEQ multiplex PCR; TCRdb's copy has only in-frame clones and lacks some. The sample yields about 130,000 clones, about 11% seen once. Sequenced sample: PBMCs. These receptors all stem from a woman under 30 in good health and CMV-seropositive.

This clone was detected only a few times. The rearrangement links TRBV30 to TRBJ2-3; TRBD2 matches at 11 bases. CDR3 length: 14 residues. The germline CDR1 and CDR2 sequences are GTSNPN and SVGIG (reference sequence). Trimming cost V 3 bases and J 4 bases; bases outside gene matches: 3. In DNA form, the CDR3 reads TGTGCCTGGAGACTAGCGGGAGCCGCAGATACGCAGTATTTT. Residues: CAWRLAGAADTQYF. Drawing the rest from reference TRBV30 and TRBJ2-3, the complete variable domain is SQTIHQWPATLVQPVGSPLSLECTVEGTSNPNLYWYRQAAGRGLQLLFYSVGIGQISSEVPQNLSASRPQDRQFILSSKKLLLSDSGFYLCAWRLAGAADTQYFGPGTRLTVL.

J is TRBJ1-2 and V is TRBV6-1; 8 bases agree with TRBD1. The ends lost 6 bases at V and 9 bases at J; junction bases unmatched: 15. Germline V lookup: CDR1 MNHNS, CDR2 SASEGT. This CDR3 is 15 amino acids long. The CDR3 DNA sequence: TGTGCCAGCAGCCGGACAACCCAGGGGGCGATGAGCTACACCTTC. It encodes CASSRTTQGAMSYTF.

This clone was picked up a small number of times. CDR3 residues: CAVYRGTSGNEQFF. The DNA of the CDR3 is TGTGCCGTTTATAGGGGGACTAGCGGGAATGAGCAGTTCTTC. The chain recombines TRBV5-3 with TRBJ2-1; 12 nucleotides agree with TRBD2. TRBV5-3 is identified as an open reading frame with a role that is uncertain. V lost 10 bases, J lost 7 bases, and 9 bases stayed unmatched. The CDR3 loop spans 14 amino acids.

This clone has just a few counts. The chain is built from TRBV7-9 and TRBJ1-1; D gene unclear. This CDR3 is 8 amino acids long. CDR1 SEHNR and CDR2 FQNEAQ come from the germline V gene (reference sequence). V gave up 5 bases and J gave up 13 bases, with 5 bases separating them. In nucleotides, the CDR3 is TGTGCCAGCAGCCCGGTTTTCTTT. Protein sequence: CASSPVFF.

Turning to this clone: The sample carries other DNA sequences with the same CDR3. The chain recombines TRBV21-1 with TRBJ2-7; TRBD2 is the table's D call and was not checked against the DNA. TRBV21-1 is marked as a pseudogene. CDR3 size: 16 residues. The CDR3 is CASSTPAAGGIYEQYF. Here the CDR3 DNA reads TGTGCCAGCAGCACCCCGGCGGCGGGGGGGATATACGAGCAGTACTTC.

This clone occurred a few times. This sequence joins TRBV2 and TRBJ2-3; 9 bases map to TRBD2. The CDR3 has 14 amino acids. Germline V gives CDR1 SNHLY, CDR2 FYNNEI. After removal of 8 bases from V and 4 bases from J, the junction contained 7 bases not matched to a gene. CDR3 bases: TGTGCCAGCGAGAGCGGGAGGACGTCAGATACGCAGTATTTT. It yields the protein CASESGRTSDTQYF.

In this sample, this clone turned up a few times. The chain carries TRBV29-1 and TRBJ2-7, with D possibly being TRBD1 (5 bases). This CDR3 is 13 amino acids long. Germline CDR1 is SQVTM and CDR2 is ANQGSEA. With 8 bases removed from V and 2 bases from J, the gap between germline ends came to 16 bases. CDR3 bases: TGCAGCTTTGCCAGGGCCGGCGCCTACGAGCAGTACTTC. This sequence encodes CSFARAGAYEQYF.

For the CDR3, the DNA is TGTGCCAGCAGCGCCGGGACAGGGGGTAGCGAGCAGTACTTC. Encoded protein: CASSAGTGGSEQYF. This chain joins TRBV9 and TRBJ2-7; 11 positions agree with TRBD1. In germline, CDR1 is SGDLS, CDR2 YYNGEE. Trimming at V came to 3 bases and at J to 6 bases, leaving 5 bases not matched to a gene. The length of the CDR3 is 14 residues.

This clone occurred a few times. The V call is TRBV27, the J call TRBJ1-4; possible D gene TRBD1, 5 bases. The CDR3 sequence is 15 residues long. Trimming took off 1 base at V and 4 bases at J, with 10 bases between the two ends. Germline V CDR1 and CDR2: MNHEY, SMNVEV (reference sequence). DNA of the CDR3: TGTGCCAGCAGTTTATTAACAGGTGTTAATGAAAAACTGTTTTTT. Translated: CASSLLTGVNEKLFF. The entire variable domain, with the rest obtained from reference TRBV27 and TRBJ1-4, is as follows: EAQVTQNPRYLITVTGKKLTVTCSQNMNHEYMSWYRQDPGLGLRQIYYSMNVEVTDKGDVPEGYKVSRKEKRNFPLILESPSPNQTSLYFCASSLLTGVNEKLFFGSGTQLSVL.

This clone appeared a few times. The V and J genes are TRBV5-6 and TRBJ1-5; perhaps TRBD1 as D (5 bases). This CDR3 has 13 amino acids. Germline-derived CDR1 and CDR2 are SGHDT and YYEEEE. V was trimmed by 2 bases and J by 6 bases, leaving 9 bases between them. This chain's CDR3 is CASSLGVFQPQHF. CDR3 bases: TGTGCCAGCAGCTTAGGGGTTTTTCAGCCCCAGCATTTT.

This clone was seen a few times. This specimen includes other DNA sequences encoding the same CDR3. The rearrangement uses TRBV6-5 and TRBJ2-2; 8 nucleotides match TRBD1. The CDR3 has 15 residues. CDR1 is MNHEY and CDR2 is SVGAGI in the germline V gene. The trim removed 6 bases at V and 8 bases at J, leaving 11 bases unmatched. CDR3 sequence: CASSKTGAGTGELFF. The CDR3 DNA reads TGTGCCAGCAGCAAGACAGGGGCGGGCACAGGGGAGCTGTTTTTT.

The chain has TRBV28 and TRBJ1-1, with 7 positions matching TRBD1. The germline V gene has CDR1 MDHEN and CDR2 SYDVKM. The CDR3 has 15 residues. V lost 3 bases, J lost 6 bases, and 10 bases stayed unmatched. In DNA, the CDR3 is TGTGCCAGCAGTTTTTTAGACAGGGTCGGGTCTGAAGCTTTCTTT. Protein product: CASSFLDRVGSEAFF.

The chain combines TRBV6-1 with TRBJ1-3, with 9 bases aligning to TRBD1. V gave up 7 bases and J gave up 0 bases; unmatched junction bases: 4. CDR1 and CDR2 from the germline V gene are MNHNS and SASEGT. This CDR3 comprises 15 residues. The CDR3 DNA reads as TGTGCCAGCACACAGGGGGCCTACTCTGGAAACACCATATATTTT. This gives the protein CASTQGAYSGNTIYF.

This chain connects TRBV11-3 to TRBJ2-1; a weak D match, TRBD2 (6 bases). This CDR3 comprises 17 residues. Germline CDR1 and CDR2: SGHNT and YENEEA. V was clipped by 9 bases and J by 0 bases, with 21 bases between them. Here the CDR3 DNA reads TGTGCCAGTAAGTTTACCGCTTTCGGGAGCTCCTACAATGAGCAGTTCTTC. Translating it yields CASKFTAFGSSYNEQFF.

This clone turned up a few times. CDR3 coding DNA: TGTGCCAGCACCTTTTTTGAGGGGGCAGAGACCCAGTACTTC. Translation: CASTFFEGAETQYF. The chain joins TRBV6-1 to TRBJ2-5, with TRBD1 matching over 7 bases. This CDR3 has 14 residues. V lost 7 bases to trimming and J lost 4 bases; unmatched junction nucleotides: 9. CDR1 is MNHNS, CDR2 SASEGT, per germline.

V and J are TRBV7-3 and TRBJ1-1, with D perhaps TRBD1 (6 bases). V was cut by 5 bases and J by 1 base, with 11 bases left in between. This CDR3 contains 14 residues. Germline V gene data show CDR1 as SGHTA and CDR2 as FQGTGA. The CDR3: CASSLGTPNTEAFF. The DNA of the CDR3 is TGTGCCAGCAGCCTTGGGACACCGAACACTGAAGCTTTCTTT.

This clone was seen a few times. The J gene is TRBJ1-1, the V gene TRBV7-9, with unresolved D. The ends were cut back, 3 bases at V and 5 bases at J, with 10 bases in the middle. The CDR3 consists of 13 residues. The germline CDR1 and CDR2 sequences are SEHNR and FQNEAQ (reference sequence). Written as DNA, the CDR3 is TGTGCCAGCAGCTTGGGAGCCAAGACTGAAGCTTTCTTT. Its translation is CASSLGAKTEAFF. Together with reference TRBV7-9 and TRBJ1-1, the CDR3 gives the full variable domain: DTGVSQNPRHKITKRGQNVTFRCDPISEHNRLYWYRQTLGQGPEFLTYFQNEAQLEKSRLLSDRFSAERPKGSFSTLEIQRTEQGDSAMYLCASSLGAKTEAFFGQGTRLTVV.